This T cell receptor beta chain was recorded in a study of early T cells in non-severe SARS-CoV-2 infection. Overall study: Sequencing of unsorted whole blood was done on bulk RNA, leaving chains unpaired. Notes on the study in general: A preference for anti-spike CD8 responses marked VDJdb matching, which missed private and CD4 specificities.

To note about this clonotype: What it binds is not known.

Per germline, CDR1 GTSNPN and CDR2 SVGIG (reference sequence). V gave up 5 bases and J gave up 9 bases; unmatched junction bases: 8. The CDR3 extends over 12 amino acids. Individual cDNA molecules were tagged with unique molecular identifiers. TCRdb fed the 5' RACE reads into MiXCR, producing one record per CDR3 protein. The repertoire holds around 92,000 distinct CDR3 sequences, with about 10% as singletons. The rearrangement uses TRBV30 and TRBJ1-1; the match to TRBD1 covers 8 bases. The specimen was whole blood. The source is an adult who was a healthcare worker with PCR-confirmed SARS-CoV-2 infection or an uninfected control (not recorded which). CDR3 DNA sequence: TGTGCCTGGCCCTCGCGGACAGGGCAAGCTTTCTTT. It translates to CAWPSRTGQAFF.